The sequence of this TCR beta chain was determined in a study of blood T cell repertoires in COVID-19. Study details: Donors in the United States, Italy and Spain gave samples during acute or convalescent COVID-19.

CDR1 is KGHSH, CDR2 LQKENI, per germline. V was trimmed by 6 bases and J by 0 bases, leaving 8 bases between them. The CDR3 has 14 residues. In the study's own analysis: By means of reference gene primer amplification, nucleated cell counts were estimated. Produced via immunoSEQ multiplex PCR; TCRdb's table is partial and in-frame only. The DNA gave D and trimming, while V, J and clone size come from that table. Counted here are a few hundred thousand clones, 70% to 90% occurring once; the ten biggest clones make up about 5.1%. This sequence joins TRBV18 and TRBJ1-4, with unresolved D. Sequencing was done on a sample of peripheral blood. The TCR sequence derives from a man in his fifties with active or convalescent COVID-19. The CDR3 sequence is CASSEGATNEKLFF. The CDR3 bases are TGTGCCAGCTCCGAGGGTGCAACTAATGAAAAACTGTTTTTT. The variable domain in full, completed from reference TRBV18 and TRBJ1-4, reads NAGVMQNPRHLVRRRGQEARLRCSPMKGHSHVYWYRQLPEEGLKFMVYLQKENIIDESGMPKERFSAEFPKEGPSILRIQQVVRGDSAAYFCASSEGATNEKLFFGSGTQLSVL.